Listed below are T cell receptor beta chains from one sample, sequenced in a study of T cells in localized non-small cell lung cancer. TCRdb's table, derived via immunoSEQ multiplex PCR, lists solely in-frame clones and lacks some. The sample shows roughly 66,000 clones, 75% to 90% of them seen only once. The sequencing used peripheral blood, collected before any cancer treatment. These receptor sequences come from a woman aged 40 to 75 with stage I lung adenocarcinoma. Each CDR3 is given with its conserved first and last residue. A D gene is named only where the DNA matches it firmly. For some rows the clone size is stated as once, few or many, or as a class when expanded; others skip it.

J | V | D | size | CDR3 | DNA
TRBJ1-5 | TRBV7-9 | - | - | CASSLEGDGPPQHF | TGTGCCAGCAGCTTAGAAGGGGACGGGCCGCCCCAGCATTTT
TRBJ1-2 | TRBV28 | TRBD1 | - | CASSPSDRAHGYTF | TGTGCCAGCAGCCCCTCCGACAGGGCACATGGCTACACCTTC
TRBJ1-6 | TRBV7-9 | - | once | CARSSSAGSNSPLHF | TGTGCCCGCAGCTCCTCGGCAGGGAGCAATTCACCCCTCCACTTT
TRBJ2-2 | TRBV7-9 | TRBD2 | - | CASSYPPGLARDTGELFF | TGTGCCAGCAGCTACCCCCCAGGACTAGCGAGAGACACCGGGGAGCTGTTTTTT
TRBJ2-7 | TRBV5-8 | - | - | CASKSGIGLSSYEQYF | TGTGCCAGCAAATCAGGGATAGGACTTAGCTCCTACGAGCAGTACTTC
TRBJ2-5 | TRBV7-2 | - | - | CASSLNLGPETQYF | TGTGCCAGCAGCTTAAACCTGGGTCCGGAGACCCAGTACTTC
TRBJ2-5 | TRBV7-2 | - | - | CASTKDRTQYF | TGTGCCAGCACCAAGGATAGGACCCAGTACTTC
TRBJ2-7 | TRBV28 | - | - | CASSLSTARGSEQYF | TGTGCCAGCAGTTTATCCACGGCCCGGGGATCCGAGCAGTACTTC
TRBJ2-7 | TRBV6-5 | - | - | CASSGGIGFYEQYF | TGTGCCAGCAGCGGAGGGATCGGTTTTTACGAGCAGTACTTC
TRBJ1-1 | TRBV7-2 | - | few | CASSTSRVGTEAFF | TGTGCCAGCAGCACTTCCAGGGTGGGGACTGAAGCTTTCTTT
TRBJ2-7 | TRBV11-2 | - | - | CASSLVTGSYEQYF | TGTGCCAGCAGCTTAGTTACAGGATCCTACGAGCAGTACTTC
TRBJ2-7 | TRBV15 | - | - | CATSYRILAGEQYF | TGTGCCACCAGCTATCGGATCTTGGCGGGGGAGCAGTACTTC
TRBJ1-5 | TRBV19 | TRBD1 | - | CASSRTGEYQPQHF | TGTGCCAGTAGTAGGACAGGGGAGTATCAGCCCCAGCATTTT
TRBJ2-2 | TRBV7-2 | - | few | CASTIGLVNTGELFF | TGTGCCAGCACCATCGGACTTGTCAACACCGGGGAGCTGTTTTTT
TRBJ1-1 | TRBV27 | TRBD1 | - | CASSFQQGAGEAFF | TGTGCCAGCAGTTTTCAGCAGGGGGCAGGTGAAGCTTTCTTT
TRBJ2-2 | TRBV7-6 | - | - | CASSLRGGEGEELFF | TGTGCCAGCAGCCTAAGGGGGGGAGAGGGCGAGGAGCTGTTTTTT
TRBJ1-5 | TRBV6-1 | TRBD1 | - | CASSDRTGPDQPQHF | TGTGCCAGCAGTGATAGGACAGGGCCAGATCAGCCCCAGCATTTT
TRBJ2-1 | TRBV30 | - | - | CAWGQYNEQFF | TGTGCCTGGGGTCAATACAATGAGCAGTTCTTC
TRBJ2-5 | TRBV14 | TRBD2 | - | CASSQLAGGSGETQYF | TGTGCCAGCAGCCAGCTAGCGGGGGGTAGCGGAGAGACCCAGTACTTC
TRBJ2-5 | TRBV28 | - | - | CASSQTYSTASQETQYF | TGTGCCAGCAGTCAAACGTACTCGACAGCTTCACAAGAGACCCAGTACTTC
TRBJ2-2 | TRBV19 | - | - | CASSIFKGSYQDTGELFF | TGTGCCAGTAGTATCTTCAAAGGGTCCTACCAGGACACCGGGGAGCTGTTTTTT